Below, 2 T cell receptor beta chains from the same sample are listed, as sequenced in a study of T cells in Graves' hyperthyroidism and ophthalmopathy. Amplified TCR beta CDR3 regions derived from RNA transcripts. A first-round RT-PCR of the TCR CDR3 used the HTBI primer set. TCRdb re-called the multiplex PCR reads through MiXCR, storing one row per CDR3 protein. The repertoire holds a few hundred thousand distinct CDR3 sequences, with roughly 50% as singletons. The specimen was peripheral blood or thyroid tissue (not recorded which). The source is a woman in her late teens or twenties with Graves' hyperthyroidism.

This clonotype has ten or more counts. This rearrangement joins TRBV6-5 to TRBJ1-3; 7 nucleotides align to TRBD1. Germline V lookup: CDR1 MNHEY, CDR2 SVGAGI. The V segment lost 6 bases and the J segment 0 bases; nucleotides outside the gene matches: 14. The CDR3 totals 18 residues. The CDR3 DNA is TGTGCCAGCAGCGGGACAGCGTTAATCGCCAGCTCTGGAAACACCATATATTTT. Protein: CASSGTALIASSGNTIYF.

V usage is TRBV6-5 and J usage is TRBJ1-2, with no clear D. In germline, CDR1 is MNHEY, CDR2 SVGAGI. The CDR3 has 17 residues. Trimming left V 2 bases short and J 0 bases short, with 16 bases between. As DNA, the CDR3 is TGTGCCAGCAGTTACAGGAGTGGGAACTTGCCTAACTATGGCTACACCTTC. Translated: CASSYRSGNLPNYGYTF.